This entry lists 25 T cell receptor beta chains sequenced from one sample in a study of CD8+CD57+ T cells in acquired aplastic anemia. Those patients picked for sequencing had displayed CD8+CD57+ cell expansion on flow cytometry. Genomic DNA served as template for TCR beta VDJ and CDR3 profiling. From the reads, TCRdb called clonotypes with MiXCR, one entry per CDR3 protein. Here the sample spans about 180,000 distinct CDR3 sequences, less than 60% being singletons. The sequencing sample was made of sorted CD4+, CD8+, or CD8+CD57+ T cells (not recorded which) from PBMCs. The receptors were sampled from a human donor with aplastic anemia.

This clonotype turned up a few times. This rearrangement joins TRBV20-1 to TRBJ2-1; 10 nucleotides agree with TRBD2. With 2 bases clipped from V and 9 bases from J, the junction kept 10 bases outside the gene matches. Germline CDR1 and CDR2: DFQATT and SNEGSKA (reference sequence). The CDR3 is made up of 15 amino acids. The CDR3 loop reads CSARLTSGDRGEQFF. The DNA for the CDR3 is TGCAGTGCTAGATTAACTAGCGGGGATCGCGGTGAGCAGTTCTTC.

The chain links TRBV4-1 to TRBJ2-3; no clear D. The CDR3 consists of 13 residues. From germline, CDR1 is MGHRA and CDR2 YSYEKL. Trimming left V 3 bases short and J 2 bases short, with 6 bases between. The CDR3 loop reads CASSHPTTDTQYF. Written as DNA, the CDR3 is TGCGCCAGCAGCCACCCGACCACAGATACGCAGTATTTT.

The chain uses TRBV30 and TRBJ1-1; weak D call: TRBD1 (6 bases). This CDR3 has 13 residues. Germline CDR1 and CDR2: GTSNPN and SVGIG (reference sequence). The V gene lost 0 bases and the J gene lost 5 bases, with 10 bases spanning the gap. The chain's CDR3 is CAWSVGGRTEAFF. CDR3 DNA: TGTGCCTGGAGTGTAGGGGGGCGAACTGAAGCTTTCTTT. The full variable domain, completed using reference TRBV30 and TRBJ1-1, is SQTIHQWPATLVQPVGSPLSLECTVEGTSNPNLYWYRQAAGRGLQLLFYSVGIGQISSEVPQNLSASRPQDRQFILSSKKLLLSDSGFYLCAWSVGGRTEAFFGQGTRLTVV.

As regards this clonotype: It may be a read error: a sequence one base away is much more abundant. This chain joins TRBV19 and TRBJ2-2; a possible D gene is TRBD2 (6 bases). CDR1 LNHDA and CDR2 SQIVND come from the germline V gene (reference sequence). This CDR3 spans 16 amino acids. In DNA, the CDR3 is TGTGCCAGTAGTATAAAGACGGATGCGAACACCGGGGGGCTGTTTTTT. This gives the protein CASSIKTDANTGGLFF. Based on the CDR3 plus reference TRBV19 and TRBJ2-2, the full variable domain is DGGITQSPKYLFRKEGQNVTLSCEQNLNHDAMYWYRQDPGQGLRLIYYSQIVNDFQKGDIAEGYSVSREKKESFPLTVTSAQKNPTAFYLCASSIKTDANTGGLFFGEGSRLTVL.

This clonotype has a count of ten or more. The rearrangement uses TRBV7-6 and TRBJ2-3; D may be TRBD1 (6 bases). Germline V gene lookup returns CDR1 SGHVS and CDR2 FNYEAQ. The CDR3 consists of 13 residues. Trimming pared 1 base from V and 4 bases from J, leaving 6 bases between. CDR3: CASSLDRADTQYF. CDR3 coding DNA: TGTGCCAGCAGCTTAGACAGGGCAGATACGCAGTATTTT. The variable domain in full, with the rest retrieved from reference TRBV7-6 and TRBJ2-3, is GAGVSQSPRYKVTKRGQDVALRCDPISGHVSLYWYRQALGQGPEFLTYFNYEAQQDKSGLPNDRFSAERPEGSISTLTIQRTEQRDSAMYRCASSLDRADTQYFGPGTRLTVL.

The rearrangement joins TRBV7-6 to TRBJ1-5, with D maybe TRBD1 (5 bases). Germline V CDR1 and CDR2: SGHVS, FNYEAQ. CDR3 length: 15 residues. The V end lost 3 bases, the J end lost 4 bases, and 13 bases lay between the germline ends. For the CDR3, the DNA is TGTGCCAGCAGCTTTACCGGGACGGAGAATCAGCCCCAGCATTTT. Its protein product is CASSFTGTENQPQHF.

In regard to this clonotype: Sequence at one end of the junction differs from germline and may be a read error. This chain joins TRBV2 and TRBJ2-1; D call uncertain. CDR1 is SNHLY and CDR2 is FYNNEI in the germline V gene. The CDR3 totals 12 residues. In nucleotides, the CDR3 is TGTGCCACCAGTGATCAGACATCTGAGCAGTTCTTC. It codes for CATSDQTSEQFF.

The sample holds many counts of this clonotype. The chain recombines TRBV6-5 with TRBJ1-2, with D possibly being TRBD1 (6 bases). The CDR3 is 13 amino acids. Trimming took off 5 bases at V and 6 bases at J, with 13 bases between the two ends. The germline V gene encodes CDR1 MNHEY and CDR2 SVGAGI. CDR3: CASSTAGVDGYTF. The DNA of the CDR3 is TGTGCCAGCAGTACCGCAGGGGTCGATGGCTACACCTTC.

This clonotype was counted between two and nine times. Germline and junction disagree at one end, which may indicate a read error. The chain couples TRBV24-1 to TRBJ2-1, with 12 bases fitting TRBD2. CDR1 is KGHDR, CDR2 SFDVKD, per germline. The CDR3 has 16 amino acids. CDR3 amino acids: CAISGPLAGGPNEQFF. CDR3 DNA sequence: TGTGCCATCAGTGGGCCTCTAGCGGGAGGGCCCAATGAGCAGTTCTTC.

V usage is TRBV18 and J usage is TRBJ2-5; D unclear. CDR3 size: 12 residues. Trimming left V 5 bases short and J 1 base short, with 5 bases between. CDR1 and CDR2 (germline): KGHSH, LQKENI. DNA for the CDR3: TGTGCCAGCTCAACGAGCCAAGAGACCCAGTACTTC. Translation: CASSTSQETQYF.

This clonotype was observed once. The V gene is TRBV7-6, the J gene TRBJ2-7; D perhaps matches TRBD2 (6 bases). Germline loops: CDR1 SGHVS, CDR2 FNYEAQ. The V end lost 1 base, the J end lost 5 bases, and 12 bases lay between the germline ends. CDR3 length equals 14 residues. CDR3 sequence: CASSLDETSNEQYF. CDR3 nucleotides: TGTGCCAGCAGCTTAGACGAGACTAGTAACGAGCAGTACTTC.

In DNA form, the CDR3 reads TGTGCCAGCAGCCCCAAAGGGGAGGGGGTTGAAGAGACCCAGTACTTC. Translating gives CASSPKGEGVEETQYF. The V and J genes are TRBV9 and TRBJ2-5, with D perhaps matching TRBD2 (7 bases). The CDR3 covers 16 residues. Trimming removed 4 bases from V and 3 bases from J, with 19 bases in between. The germline V gene encodes CDR1 SGDLS and CDR2 YYNGEE.

Points on this clonotype: Since the CDR3 does not end with the conserved phenylalanine or tryptophan, this likely comes from a read error. The chain is built from TRBV19 and TRBJ2-1; 11 nucleotides align to TRBD2. The CDR3 runs 15 residues. Germline V gene data show CDR1 as LNHDA and CDR2 as SQIVND (reference sequence). V dropped 4 bases and J dropped 5; count of bases not matched to a gene: 4. This CDR3 reads CASSTLAGGNNEQFL. Here the CDR3 DNA reads TGTGCCAGTAGTACATTAGCGGGAGGGAACAATGAGCAGTTCCTC.

The V and J genes are TRBV6-7 and TRBJ2-5, with TRBD1 matching 11 bases. TRBV6-7 is annotated as an ORF whose role is uncertain. The CDR3 covers 15 residues. Germline trimming cut 4 bases from V and 5 bases from J; bases unmatched to any gene: 6. The CDR3 nucleotides read TGTGCCAGCAGTTTCTGGACAGGGGGCCTTGAGACCCAGTACTTC. Translating it yields CASSFWTGGLETQYF.

This clonotype came up once. The rearrangement links TRBV24-1 to TRBJ1-2; TRBD1 is a possible D gene (5 bases). Germline V gene data show CDR1 as KGHDR and CDR2 as SFDVKD. The V gene lost 0 bases and the J gene lost 6 bases, with 10 bases spanning the gap. The CDR3 sequence is 14 residues long. The CDR3 sequence is CATSDLLAGHGYTF. CDR3 nucleotide sequence: TGTGCCACCAGTGATTTGCTGGCAGGGCATGGCTACACCTTC.

This clonotype was picked up many times. The V and J genes are TRBV5-6 and TRBJ2-3, with a possible D match to TRBD1 (5 bases). Trimming removed 7 bases from V and 0 bases from J, with 6 bases in between. The CDR3 is 12 residues long. Germline V gene data show CDR1 as SGHDT and CDR2 as YYEEEE. CDR3 sequence (DNA): TGTGCCAGCGGACAAAGCACAGATACGCAGTATTTT. Translation: CASGQSTDTQYF.

This sequence joins TRBV7-6 and TRBJ1-1; D remains unclear. Germline V gene sequence: CDR1 SGHVS, CDR2 FNYEAQ. There are 13 residues in the CDR3. The ends were cut back, 2 bases at V and 8 bases at J, with 12 bases in the middle. CDR3 residues: CASSLLGGQEAFF. CDR3 bases: TGTGCCAGCAGCTTATTAGGTGGTCAGGAAGCTTTCTTT.

This rearrangement joins TRBV29-1 to TRBJ1-2; D perhaps matches TRBD1 (5 bases). The germline CDR1 and CDR2 sequences are SQVTM and ANQGSEA. CDR3 length: 13 amino acids. V was trimmed by 2 bases and J by 8 bases, leaving 15 bases between them. Here the CDR3 reads CSVESGTVGGYTF. CDR3 bases: TGCAGCGTTGAATCGGGGACCGTGGGCGGCTACACCTTC. The full variable domain, with the rest looked up from reference TRBV29-1 and TRBJ1-2, is SAVISQKPSRDICQRGTSLTIQCQVDSQVTMMFWYRQQPGQSLTLIATANQGSEATYESGFVIDKFPISRPNLTFSTLTVSNMSPEDSSIYLCSVESGTVGGYTFGSGTRLTVV.

This clonotype was found many times. CDR3: CASSLHQGRSGYTF. DNA for the CDR3: TGTGCCAGCAGCTTACATCAGGGGAGAAGTGGCTACACCTTC. V gene TRBV7-2 combines with J gene TRBJ1-2, with TRBD1 as a possible D gene (6 bases). V dropped 2 bases and J dropped 7 bases, with 14 bases sitting between them. The germline V gene has CDR1 SGHTA and CDR2 FQGNSA. The CDR3 spans 14 residues.

This clonotype was detected many times. V gene TRBV10-3 combines with J gene TRBJ1-3; TRBD1 is a possible D gene (6 bases). Germline values: CDR1 ENHRY, CDR2 SYGVKD. The CDR3 has 17 amino acids. Trimming removed 3 bases at V and 0 bases at J, with 15 bases between. The CDR3 DNA sequence: TGTGCCATCAGTGAAGGGGGGGGTCTGGGCTCTGGAAACACCATATATTTT. This translates into CAISEGGGLGSGNTIYF.

The table lists this clonotype with many counts. The rearrangement joins TRBV4-1 to TRBJ2-1; D might be TRBD2 (6 bases). The CDR3 runs 16 residues. Deletions cut 2 bases from V and 7 bases from J, with 18 bases between. The germline V gene encodes CDR1 MGHRA and CDR2 YSYEKL. CDR3 in DNA: TGCGCCAGCAGCCAACCGACTAGAGGGGCGATGAATGAGCAGTTCTTC. Encoded protein: CASSQPTRGAMNEQFF.

V usage is TRBV7-9 and J usage is TRBJ2-5, with TRBD1 matching 7 bases. V gave up 6 bases and J gave up 0 bases; unmatched junction bases: 4. CDR1 SEHNR and CDR2 FQNEAQ come from the germline V gene (reference sequence). CDR3 length: 14 residues. CDR3 loop: CASRETGNQETQYF. Here the CDR3 DNA reads TGTGCCAGCAGGGAGACAGGGAACCAAGAGACCCAGTACTTC.

Points on this clonotype: Germline and junction disagree at one end, which may indicate a read error. V gene TRBV7-8 combines with J gene TRBJ1-3, with unresolved D. From germline, CDR1 is SGHVS and CDR2 FQNEAQ. The CDR3 spans 10 residues. For the CDR3, the DNA is TGTGCCAGCAGCGTGAACACCATATACTTT. Translation gives CASSVNTIYF.

J is TRBJ1-1 and V is TRBV10-1; 7 nucleotides align to TRBD1. The CDR3 extends over 13 amino acids. V shed 4 bases, J shed 5 bases, and the junction held 4 bases outside the gene matches. Germline V lookup: CDR1 WNHNN, CDR2 SYGVQD (reference sequence). This chain's CDR3 is CASSGQGWTEAFF. The DNA for the CDR3 is TGCGCCAGCAGTGGACAGGGCTGGACTGAAGCTTTCTTT.

This clonotype was picked up many times. The genes are TRBV2 and TRBJ1-4, with no clear D. V gave up 6 bases and J gave up 5 bases, with 19 bases separating them. The CDR3 runs to 16 residues. CDR1 and CDR2 from the germline V gene are SNHLY and FYNNEI. The CDR3 region has the DNA TGTGCCAGCAGGCGTAACCTTCTGGGGAAAAATGAAAAACTGTTTTTT. Translated: CASRRNLLGKNEKLFF.